This T cell receptor beta chain was sequenced in a study of breast tumors, draining lymph nodes, adjacent tissues. Findings and caveats of the study: Luminal-like breast cancer showed significantly greater tumor-nontumor repertoire similarity than basal-like breast cancer did.

This CDR3 contains 13 residues. V shed 5 bases and J shed 3 bases, with 11 bases lying between them. Germline-derived CDR1 and CDR2 are SEHNR and FQNEAQ (reference sequence). In TCRdb, the multiplex PCR reads were re-called with MiXCR into one record per CDR3 protein. The sample carries some 16,000 distinct CDR3 sequences, approximately 51% recorded once. A remark on this clonotype: The antigen remains unidentified.

The source material was tumor-adjacent breast tissue. The rearrangement uses TRBV7-9 and TRBJ2-7; a possible D gene is TRBD2 (6 bases). This TCR came from a female donor with breast cancer. Some clones in this sample may be carry-over from other donors' samples. The CDR3 bases are TGTGCCAGCAGCGGGGGTAGCGGCTACGAGCAGTACTTC. Translated: CASSGGSGYEQYF.